The 13 T cell receptor beta chains presented below share a single source sample, sequenced in a study of blood T cell repertoires in COVID-19. Using immunoSEQ multiplex PCR, the repertoire was profiled, and TCRdb retains in-frame clones only, with some absent. Here the sample spans 200,000 or so clones, 84% being singletons. Sequencing used peripheral blood. The receptors stem from a human donor in a cohort sampled during active COVID-19.

J is TRBJ2-2 and V is TRBV5-1; TRBD2 aligns across 8 bases. V trimming: 3 bases; J trimming: 5 bases; junction bases outside the gene matches: 6. Germline V gene sequence: CDR1 SGHRS, CDR2 YFSETQ. The CDR3 runs 15 residues. CDR3 in amino acids: CASSSLAGGTGELFF. The CDR3 region has the DNA TGCGCCAGCAGCTCTCTGGCGGGAGGTACCGGGGAGCTGTTTTTT.

The gene calls are TRBV30 and TRBJ2-3, with 12 bases aligning to TRBD2. The CDR3 runs 15 residues. Germline CDR1 is GTSNPN and CDR2 is SVGIG (reference sequence). V was clipped by 2 bases and J by 6 bases; unmatched bases: 6. CDR3 sequence (DNA): TGTGCCTGGAGTAAGACTAGCGGGAGTATGGATACGCAGTATTTT. Translating it yields CAWSKTSGSMDTQYF.

V is TRBV4-1 and J is TRBJ2-1, with D perhaps TRBD2 (8 bases). From germline, CDR1 is MGHRA and CDR2 YSYEKL. The CDR3 extends over 16 amino acids. Trimming cost V 4 bases and J 0 bases, with 13 bases left between them. Here the CDR3 reads CASSRDSGSSYNEQFF. CDR3 in DNA: TGCGCCAGCAGCCGGGACAGCGGGAGCTCCTACAATGAGCAGTTCTTC.

V and J are TRBV5-4 and TRBJ2-3, with 12 bases matching TRBD2. With V trimmed by 1 base and J by 5 bases, 5 bases remained unmatched. The CDR3 totals 16 residues. The germline gives CDR1 SGHNT, CDR2 YYREEE (reference sequence). The CDR3 here is CASSLKLAGGRDTQYF. DNA of the CDR3: TGTGCCAGCAGCTTGAAACTAGCGGGAGGAAGAGATACGCAGTATTTT.

The chain recombines TRBV5-4 with TRBJ2-7; 13 positions agree with TRBD2. This CDR3 contains 15 residues. The junction had 4 bases not matched to a gene; V was cut back by 2 bases and J by 5 bases. Germline V gives CDR1 SGHNT, CDR2 YYREEE (reference sequence). The CDR3 DNA follows: TGTGCCAGCAGCTTAAGGACTAGCGGGGGACACGAGCAGTACTTC. Its protein product is CASSLRTSGGHEQYF.

The chain carries TRBV7-9 and TRBJ1-6; 8 nucleotides line up with TRBD1. This CDR3 comprises 18 residues. Trimming removed 1 base from V and 5 bases from J; junction bases left unmatched: 10. CDR1 is SEHNR and CDR2 is FQNEAQ in the germline V gene (reference sequence). CDR3 in DNA: TGTGCCAGCAGCTTAGGATACCAGGGGGCAGCCGATAATTCACCCCTCCACTTT. Protein product: CASSLGYQGAADNSPLHF.

V and J are TRBV5-1 and TRBJ2-3; 7 bases line up with TRBD1. J was trimmed by 4 bases and V by 2 bases; bases with no gene match: 4. CDR1 SGHRS and CDR2 YFSETQ come from the germline V gene. The CDR3 consists of 14 residues. In DNA, the CDR3 is TGCGCCAGCAGCTTCACCACAGGGGCAGATACGCAGTATTTT. This gives the protein CASSFTTGADTQYF.

This chain connects TRBV28 to TRBJ1-5, with 7 bases aligning to TRBD1. CDR1 is MDHEN, CDR2 SYDVKM, per germline. The V and J ends lost 5 bases and 7 bases, in that order; junction bases with no gene match: 11. The CDR3 spans 15 residues. The CDR3 sequence is CASSRRQGGGQPQHF. As DNA, the CDR3 is TGTGCCAGCAGTCGCAGACAGGGAGGAGGACAGCCCCAGCATTTT. The full variable domain, rest sourced from reference TRBV28 and TRBJ1-5, is DVKVTQSSRYLVKRTGEKVFLECVQDMDHENMFWYRQDPGLGLRLIYFSYDVKMKEKGDIPEGYSVSREKKERFSLILESASTNQTSMYLCASSRRQGGGQPQHFGDGTRLSIL.

This clone was found once. The J gene is TRBJ1-4, the V gene TRBV5-5; the D gene is possibly TRBD1 (5 bases). Looked up from germline, CDR1 is SGHKS and CDR2 is YYEKEE (reference sequence). V gave up 3 bases and J gave up 5 bases, with 17 bases separating them. The CDR3 spans 16 residues. In nucleotides, the CDR3 is TGTGCCAGCAGCTCGCCAACCGGGGGTCCGAATGAAAAACTGTTTTTT. Translated, it gives CASSSPTGGPNEKLFF.

The rearrangement links TRBV11-3 to TRBJ2-2; 8 nucleotides align to TRBD1. V lost 1 base and J lost 7; bases outside the gene matches: 14. CDR1 and CDR2 from the germline V gene are SGHNT and YENEEA. CDR3 length: 18 amino acids. CDR3 amino acids: CASSLAGWGRGQNGELFF. As DNA, the CDR3 is TGTGCCAGCAGCTTAGCGGGCTGGGGCAGGGGGCAGAACGGGGAGCTGTTTTTT.

This chain links TRBV12-3 or TRBV12-4 with TRBJ2-2, with 10 bases identical to TRBD1. Trimming at V came to 8 bases and at J to 6 bases, leaving 3 bases not matched to a gene. The CDR3 extends over 13 amino acids. Here the CDR3 reads CASGGQGPGELFF. In DNA, the CDR3 is TGTGCCAGCGGGGGACAGGGGCCCGGGGAGCTGTTTTTT.

The chain joins TRBV11-2 to TRBJ1-1; D may be TRBD1 (6 bases). Germline V gene data show CDR1 as SGHAT and CDR2 as FQNNGV. Trimming stripped 5 bases from V and 0 bases from J, with 13 bases between. This CDR3 has 15 residues. The CDR3 DNA sequence: TGTGCCAGCAGCCTTGGGGGGGCGATGAACACTGAAGCTTTCTTT. It encodes CASSLGGAMNTEAFF.

This clone appeared a few times. This chain links TRBV7-9 with TRBJ1-2; D not certain. Germline-derived CDR1 and CDR2 are SEHNR and FQNEAQ (reference sequence). The CDR3 length is 16 residues. Trimming took 5 bases from V and 4 from J, leaving 20 bases between them. The CDR3 is CASSKPLAGRSYGYTF. The CDR3, as DNA: TGTGCCAGCAGCAAACCCCTGGCGGGTCGCAGCTATGGCTACACCTTC.